Only one count was recorded for the clone carrying this T cell receptor beta chain. Its antigen is not identified. No record exists of this donor's CMV serostatus. J lost 1 base, V lost 2 bases, and 14 bases had no gene match. The CDR3 is made up of 18 amino acids. Germline CDR1 and CDR2: GTSNPN and SVGIG (reference sequence). Primers: 60 Vbeta forward and 13 Jbeta reverse. Repertoires were generated with immunoSEQ multiplex PCR, while TCRdb's copy carries only in-frame clones and drops some. This sample has some 150,000 clones; roughly 83% occur once, and the top ten carry roughly 3.6%. The sample originates from a study of cytomegalovirus exposure and HLA in healthy donors. General study points: The classifier reportedly diagnosed cytomegalovirus status with high sensitivity and specificity.

The sequenced material came from PBMCs. The sequence derives from a human donor in good health. This rearrangement joins TRBV30 to TRBJ2-3, with TRBD1 identical over 8 bases. The CDR3 nucleotides are TGTGCCTGGAGTTCAACCGATTCGGACAGGGTGGGCACAGATACGCAGTATTTT. The encoded protein is CAWSSTDSDRVGTDTQYF.